This passage covers 27 T cell receptor beta chains from one sample sequenced in a study of blood T cell repertoires in COVID-19. The assay was immunoSEQ multiplex PCR, and TCRdb's table has in-frame clones only and misses some. The sample lists 150,000 to 200,000 clones, around nine tenths occurring once. Sequencing input: peripheral blood. These receptors all come from an older man with active or convalescent COVID-19.

The chain's CDR3 is CASSELRYKTGEKLFF. CDR3 nucleotides: TGTGCCAGCAGTGAATTACGCTATAAAACGGGTGAAAAACTGTTTTTT. The chain uses TRBV6-1 and TRBJ1-4; no clear D gene. The CDR3 has 16 amino acids. In germline, CDR1 is MNHNS, CDR2 SASEGT. V shed 2 bases and J shed 7 bases, with 17 bases lying between them.

This rearrangement joins TRBV3-1 (or the pseudogene TRBV3-2) to TRBJ2-7, with 8 bases lining up with TRBD2. Trimming at V came to 7 bases and at J to 4 bases, leaving 6 bases not matched to a gene. Germline V gene lookup returns CDR1 LGHDT and CDR2 YNNKEL (reference sequence). CDR3 length equals 13 residues. The CDR3 DNA reads as TGTGCCAGCAAGGAGCGGGAGATATACGAGCAGTACTTC. Translation gives CASKEREIYEQYF.

J is TRBJ2-3 and V is TRBV28, with D possibly TRBD1 on 6 matching bases. The V end lost 7 bases, the J end lost 2 bases, and 13 bases lay between the germline ends. Germline V gives CDR1 MDHEN, CDR2 SYDVKM. The CDR3 sequence is 14 residues long. The CDR3 sequence is CASTSRGSTDTQYF. In DNA, the CDR3 is TGTGCCAGCACCAGTAGGGGGTCCACAGATACGCAGTATTTT.

V usage is TRBV11-2 and J usage is TRBJ2-7; 8 positions agree with TRBD2. V shed 5 bases and J 3 bases; nucleotides not matched to a gene: 12. The CDR3 runs 16 residues. CDR1 is SGHAT and CDR2 is FQNNGV in the germline V gene. In nucleotides, the CDR3 is TGTGCCAGCAGCCCCACCCTCAGCGGGAGAGACTACGAGCAGTACTTC. Its protein is CASSPTLSGRDYEQYF.

V gene TRBV10-1 combines with J gene TRBJ2-7; 9 positions match TRBD1. Trimming cost V 6 bases and J 2 bases; bases outside gene matches: 8. The CDR3 spans 15 residues. Germline CDR1 and CDR2: WNHNN and SYGVQD (reference sequence). CDR3 coding DNA: TGCGCCAGCAGCGGGACAGGGATGGCCCCCTACGAGCAGTACTTC. Amino acids: CASSGTGMAPYEQYF.

The V call is TRBV7-9, the J call TRBJ1-2; no definite D call. Trimming left V 1 base short and J 8 bases short, with 11 bases between. The CDR3 totals 13 residues. Germline assignment: CDR1 SEHNR and CDR2 FQNEAQ (reference sequence). In DNA, the CDR3 is TGTGCCAGCAGCTTAGGGGTACCCGGGGGCTACACCTTC. Amino acid sequence: CASSLGVPGGYTF.

The chain couples TRBV28 to TRBJ2-7; 7 bases fit TRBD2. CDR1 and CDR2 from the germline V gene are MDHEN and SYDVKM. The J segment lost 4 bases and the V segment lost 7 bases, leaving 13 bases of the junction unmatched. The CDR3 contains 15 residues. CDR3 DNA: TGTGCCAGCAACCACGGCGGACTAGGAGGTTACGAGCAGTACTTC. Translated: CASNHGGLGGYEQYF.

This sequence joins TRBV3-1 (or the pseudogene TRBV3-2) and TRBJ2-7; TRBD2 aligns across 12 bases. V lost 6 bases to trimming and J lost 6 bases; unmatched junction nucleotides: 15. The germline CDR1 and CDR2 sequences are LGHDT and YNNKEL (reference sequence). CDR3 size: 17 residues. CDR3 sequence (DNA): TGTGCCAGCAGTCCTAGCGGGGGGGCCTGGAGGCCTTCCGAGCAGTACTTC. Encoded protein: CASSPSGGAWRPSEQYF.

For the CDR3, the DNA is TGTGCCAGCAGTCCCGGGGGAGGGCGAAGAGCTTTCTTT. Translating it yields CASSPGGGRRAFF. The chain joins TRBV28 to TRBJ1-1; tentatively, D is TRBD1 (5 bases). Trimming removed 5 bases from V and 10 bases from J, with 17 bases in between. The CDR3 is made up of 13 amino acids. The germline CDR1 and CDR2 sequences are MDHEN and SYDVKM.

This chain links TRBV2 with TRBJ1-2; no clear D. Germline assignment: CDR1 SNHLY and CDR2 FYNNEI. The V gene lost 6 bases and the J gene lost 6 bases, with 20 bases spanning the gap. This CDR3 contains 15 residues. The DNA for the CDR3 is TGTGCCAGCAGAGTCAGAAGTTTAGACTTTGATGGCTACACCTTC. Translated: CASRVRSLDFDGYTF.

J is TRBJ2-1 and V is TRBV18; 13 bases map to TRBD2. From germline, CDR1 is KGHSH and CDR2 LQKENI. This CDR3 is 15 amino acids long. Unmatched junction bases numbered 3, after V lost 8 bases and J lost 2 bases. CDR3 bases: TGTGCCAGCCACGGACTAGCGGGGGCCTACAATGAGCAGTTCTTC. Protein product: CASHGLAGAYNEQFF. The variable domain in full, with the rest retrieved from reference TRBV18 and TRBJ2-1, is NAGVMQNPRHLVRRRGQEARLRCSPMKGHSHVYWYRQLPEEGLKFMVYLQKENIIDESGMPKERFSAEFPKEGPSILRIQQVVRGDSAAYFCASHGLAGAYNEQFFGPGTRLTVL.

This sequence joins TRBV4-2 and TRBJ1-4; 8 positions agree with TRBD1. Germline CDR1 and CDR2: LGHNA and YNFKEQ. This CDR3 region has 19 residues. V was clipped by 4 bases and J by 6 bases; unmatched bases: 19. The CDR3 DNA is TGTGCCAGCAGCCCCCCTGGCGTGGACAGGGCGGGGTGGGATGAAAAACTGTTTTTT. This sequence encodes CASSPPGVDRAGWDEKLFF.

The chain employs TRBV2 and TRBJ1-3; D unclear. CDR3 length: 13 amino acids. The germline gives CDR1 SNHLY, CDR2 FYNNEI. Trimming pared 5 bases from V and 7 bases from J, leaving 12 bases between. The CDR3 loop reads CASSSGVGNTIYF. The DNA for the CDR3 is TGTGCCAGCAGTTCGGGTGTCGGCAACACCATATATTTT.

The chain carries TRBV2 and TRBJ1-6; D is possibly TRBD1 (6 bases). The CDR3 loop spans 16 amino acids. Germline V gives CDR1 SNHLY, CDR2 FYNNEI. With 4 bases removed from V and 7 bases from J, the gap between germline ends came to 17 bases. For the CDR3, the DNA is TGTGCCAGCAGTGCCGAGGGGGGGGGCACCAATTCACCCCTCCACTTT. Translating gives CASSAEGGGTNSPLHF. Looking up the rest from reference TRBV2 and TRBJ1-6 gives the full variable domain: EPEVTQTPSHQVTQMGQEVILRCVPISNHLYFYWYRQILGQKVEFLVSFYNNEISEKSEIFDDQFSVERPDGSNFTLKIRSTKLEDSAMYFCASSAEGGGTNSPLHFGNGTRLTVT.

This clone has a handful of counts. Other DNA sequences of this sample code for an identical CDR3. The rearrangement uses TRBV3-1 (or the pseudogene TRBV3-2) and TRBJ1-2, with 7 bases fitting TRBD1. The CDR3 is made up of 15 amino acids. V lost 1 base, J lost 2 bases, and 4 bases stayed unmatched. Per germline, CDR1 LGHDT and CDR2 YNNKEL (reference sequence). The CDR3 DNA is TGTGCCAGCAGCCAAGGACAGGGAGCCAACTATGGCTACACCTTC. It encodes CASSQGQGANYGYTF.

The chain employs TRBV7-9 and TRBJ2-1, with a possible D match to TRBD1 (6 bases). The CDR3 totals 13 residues. Germline V CDR1 and CDR2: SEHNR, FQNEAQ (reference sequence). The germline V and J ends were trimmed by 8 bases and 5 bases, with 13 bases remaining between them. The CDR3 spells CASSVGTHNEQFF. For the CDR3, the DNA is TGTGCCAGCTCCGTTGGGACACACAATGAGCAGTTCTTC.

The gene calls are TRBV5-6 and TRBJ1-5, with 10 bases matching TRBD1. V lost 0 bases, J lost 8 bases, and 8 bases stayed unmatched. The CDR3 contains 16 residues. Germline CDR1 and CDR2: SGHDT and YYEEEE. CDR3 loop: CASSLAGTGDREPQHF. CDR3 DNA sequence: TGTGCCAGCAGCTTGGCCGGGACAGGGGATAGGGAGCCCCAGCATTTT.

This chain connects TRBV5-5 to TRBJ2-3; 9 nucleotides match TRBD2. The CDR3 sequence is 14 residues long. V trimming: 6 bases; J trimming: 2 bases; junction bases outside the gene matches: 4. Germline V gene sequence: CDR1 SGHKS, CDR2 YYEKEE (reference sequence). The CDR3 sequence is CASTLAGYTDTQYF. CDR3 DNA sequence: TGTGCCAGCACCCTAGCGGGGTACACAGATACGCAGTATTTT. The full variable domain, completed using reference TRBV5-5 and TRBJ2-3, is DAGVTQSPTHLIKTRGQQVTLRCSPISGHKSVSWYQQVLGQGPQFIFQYYEKEERGRGNFPDRFSARQFPNYSSELNVNALLLGDSALYLCASTLAGYTDTQYFGPGTRLTVL.

The chain carries TRBV28 and TRBJ2-1, with 11 bases that match TRBD2. Germline V gene sequence: CDR1 MDHEN, CDR2 SYDVKM. The CDR3 runs 16 residues. V shed 6 bases and J 7 bases; nucleotides not matched to a gene: 11. This CDR3 is CASSRAGTSGWNEQFF. CDR3 nucleotide sequence: TGTGCCAGCAGCAGAGCCGGGACTAGCGGATGGAATGAGCAGTTCTTC.

The rearrangement uses TRBV6-6 and TRBJ1-5; D unclear. The CDR3 has 18 amino acids. CDR1 is MNHNY, CDR2 SVGAGI, per germline (reference sequence). V gave up 5 bases and J gave up 0 bases, with 20 bases separating them. CDR3 region: CASSPPGTTYNSNQPQHF. CDR3 DNA sequence: TGTGCCAGCAGTCCGCCGGGAACCACTTACAATAGCAATCAGCCCCAGCATTTT.

J is TRBJ1-6 and V is TRBV2; TRBD1 agrees at 7 bases. The germline V gene encodes CDR1 SNHLY and CDR2 FYNNEI. J lost 10 bases, V lost 8 bases, and 5 bases had no gene match. The CDR3 has 12 amino acids. For the CDR3, the DNA is TGTGCCAGCGACAGGGTCGGGTCACCCCTCCACTTT. It codes for CASDRVGSPLHF.

This sequence joins TRBV6-5 and TRBJ1-5; possibly TRBD1 for D (5 bases). This CDR3 has 14 residues. Germline V CDR1 and CDR2: MNHEY, SVGAGI. V was pared by 6 bases and J by 3 bases, with 12 bases between. CDR3 sequence: CASSTGHPNQPQHF. Written as DNA, the CDR3 is TGTGCCAGCAGCACCGGACACCCCAATCAGCCCCAGCATTTT.

This clone was seen more than once but under ten times. This chain links TRBV4-3 with TRBJ2-2, with TRBD1 matching 9 bases. This CDR3 is built from 19 residues. V gave up 0 bases and J gave up 4 bases; unmatched junction bases: 12. From germline, CDR1 is LGHNA and CDR2 YSLEER. Here the CDR3 reads CASSQDRDRDARGTGELFF. CDR3 DNA sequence: TGCGCCAGCAGCCAAGACCGGGACAGGGACGCCCGAGGCACCGGGGAGCTGTTTTTT.

The rearrangement links TRBV6-5 to TRBJ2-5; 9 nucleotides align to TRBD1. This CDR3 contains 16 residues. The V segment lost 3 bases and the J segment 5 bases; nucleotides outside the gene matches: 10. From germline, CDR1 is MNHEY and CDR2 SVGAGI. The CDR3 DNA reads as TGTGCCAGCAGTTATTCAAAGACAGGGGGTTTTGAGACCCAGTACTTC. Translation gives CASSYSKTGGFETQYF.

This chain uses TRBV5-1 with TRBJ2-3, with D maybe TRBD1 (5 bases). Germline V gene data show CDR1 as SGHRS and CDR2 as YFSETQ. Trimming removed 4 bases at V and 0 bases at J, with 12 bases between. The CDR3 runs 15 residues. The CDR3 sequence: CASSPRGESTDTQYF. CDR3 nucleotides: TGCGCCAGCAGCCCTAGGGGTGAGAGCACAGATACGCAGTATTTT.

J is TRBJ2-3 and V is TRBV30; 9 nucleotides line up with TRBD2. The CDR3 extends over 16 amino acids. V was clipped by 3 bases and J by 0 bases; unmatched bases: 7. CDR1 is GTSNPN, CDR2 SVGIG, per germline (reference sequence). CDR3 sequence (DNA): TGTGCCTGGAGCCGGGGACTAGCATATAGCACAGATACGCAGTATTTT. Residues: CAWSRGLAYSTDTQYF.

The chain has TRBV10-3 and TRBJ2-1; 9 nucleotides match TRBD1. The CDR3 runs to 14 residues. The V gene end was trimmed by 1 base and the J gene end by 9 bases; junction bases not matched to a gene: 4. Germline V gene lookup returns CDR1 ENHRY and CDR2 SYGVKD. The CDR3 DNA reads as TGTGCCATCAGTGAGTGGGGACAGGGAACTGAGCAGTTCTTC. It yields the protein CAISEWGQGTEQFF.